A selection of T cell receptor beta chains follows, all from one sample in a study of T cell changes during pregnancy in multiple sclerosis. Some clones are missing from TCRdb's copy, which holds only in-frame ones; the method was immunoSEQ multiplex PCR. The sample includes about 86,000 clones, roughly 90% of them seen just once. The sequences come from peripheral blood, collected in the first trimester of pregnancy. The receptors derive from a female donor in good health, enrolled as a control in a pregnancy study. CDR3s include the opening cysteine and the closing phenylalanine or tryptophan. D genes are given only for firm matches.

V gene,J gene,D gene,CDR3 protein
TRBV2,TRBJ1-1,TRBD1,CASSQDRGEAFF
TRBV15,TRBJ1-1,-,CATSRGEGWNTEAFF
TRBV4-1,TRBJ1-1,TRBD1,CASNIPGGGTEAFF
TRBV7-9,TRBJ1-2,-,CASSFREDYGYTF
TRBV11-2,TRBJ1-1,-,CASSFEGQAEAFF
TRBV7-9,TRBJ2-1,TRBD2,CASSPGAGDNEQFF
TRBV6-6,TRBJ2-3,-,CASSSTSTDTQYF
TRBV4-1,TRBJ2-1,-,CASSQDSTGGQFEQFF
TRBV4-1,TRBJ2-2,-,CASSQVGGGPTGELFF
TRBV30,TRBJ1-3,-,CAWSVQLGAGGNTIYF
TRBV11-2,TRBJ1-2,-,CASIKSPGAYGYTF
TRBV4-2,TRBJ2-5,-,CASSQGSARAQETQYF
TRBV11-2,TRBJ1-6,-,CASSLAPTGDSPLHF
TRBV7-2,TRBJ2-2,-,CASSLGIGVRAGELFF
TRBV28,TRBJ1-5,-,CASNSPNQPQHF
TRBV5-1,TRBJ1-2,-,CASSLSGYGYTF
TRBV18,TRBJ2-5,-,CASSSTGQETQYF
TRBV4-3,TRBJ2-2,-,CASSQEYRGELFF
TRBV10-2,TRBJ1-2,TRBD1,CASGDRNYGYTF
TRBV7-2,TRBJ1-2,-,CASYFGMRQVPEGYTF
TRBV18,TRBJ2-7,-,CASSDTGLERDEQYF
TRBV27,TRBJ1-1,-,CASRRNPRGNTEAFF
TRBV19,TRBJ1-6,TRBD1,CASSTGTGYNSPLHF
TRBV4-1,TRBJ1-1,-,CASSQEPPYSGRSEAFF
TRBV7-3,TRBJ2-1,-,CASSLVTSNEQFF
TRBV6-4,TRBJ1-1,-,CASRDDSENTEAFF
TRBV6-5,TRBJ1-4,TRBD1,CASSYSWTGSNEKLFF
TRBV7-9,TRBJ1-2,-,CASSLGTGLRGYGYTF
TRBV5-6,TRBJ1-1,-,CASSWGVQGSGAFF
TRBV6-5,TRBJ1-1,-,CASSYRGLTEAFF
TRBV30,TRBJ1-5,-,CAWSVRDNQPQHF
TRBV6-4,TRBJ2-3,TRBD2,CASSGTSSTDTQYF
TRBV7-3,TRBJ1-6,-,CASSLQRNSPLHF
TRBV4-2,TRBJ2-2,-,CASSQLTGNTGELFF
TRBV19,TRBJ1-6,-,CASSIVGGNSPLHF
TRBV4-1,TRBJ2-1,TRBD2,CASSQETSGGNNEQFF
TRBV5-1,TRBJ2-3,-,CASSPRGSTDTQYF
TRBV7-9,TRBJ1-1,-,CASSPTGDTEAFF
TRBV18,TRBJ2-2,TRBD1,CASSPGQGHTGELFF
TRBV5-4,TRBJ2-7,TRBD1,CASSFSGGGYEQYF
TRBV4-1,TRBJ1-3,-,CASSHNEYAIYF
TRBV19,TRBJ1-6,-,CASSIVGGRGRSNSPLHF
TRBV2,TRBJ2-7,-,CASSRQENYEQYF
TRBV6-5,TRBJ2-2,TRBD2,CASSPSGGAAGELFF
TRBV9,TRBJ1-1,-,CASSSTGMNTEAFF
TRBV7-2,TRBJ1-2,-,CASSSGLSSYGYTF
TRBV29-1,TRBJ2-1,TRBD2,CSAQRGSSYNEQFF
TRBV19,TRBJ2-1,-,CASSEGNEQFF
TRBV5-1,TRBJ2-1,-,CASKRTGASGSYNEQFF
TRBV7-9,TRBJ1-4,TRBD1,CASSGSGTGAGEKLFF
TRBV5-4,TRBJ2-2,TRBD2,CASSLSSGGAAWTGELFF
TRBV9,TRBJ1-2,TRBD1,CASSAGGLIYGYTF
TRBV10-3,TRBJ2-1,-,CAINQGQSFLPFF
TRBV7-9,TRBJ1-5,TRBD1,CASSPGTGGSNQPQHF
TRBV19,TRBJ1-6,TRBD1,CASSIQGQPLHF
TRBV5-5,TRBJ2-7,-,CASSSLGTYEQYF
TRBV5-1,TRBJ1-1,-,CASSRNGQPDNTEAFF
TRBV5-4,TRBJ1-2,-,CASSLGAFYTF
TRBV6-4,TRBJ2-1,TRBD2,CASSPAGTSGGNEQFF
TRBV7-8,TRBJ1-6,-,CASSPGFPLSSYNSPLHF